This entry lists 20 T cell receptor beta chains sequenced from one sample in a study of T cells after yellow fever vaccination. Each CDR3 protein is one row after TCRdb ran MiXCR on the 5' RACE reads. The data contain approximately 550,000 distinct CDR3 sequences, less than 20% of them singletons. The sample here was PBMCs, taken 15 days after the yellow fever booster vaccination. Every receptor here comes from a man aged 25 to 40 who received the YFV17D yellow fever vaccine.

The chain couples TRBV7-2 to TRBJ2-1; D not certain. This CDR3 has 12 amino acids. The V gene's germline CDR1 is SGHTA and CDR2 FQGNSA. V lost 5 bases, J lost 9 bases, and 11 bases lay in between. CDR3 residues: CASSPALGEQFF. For the CDR3, the DNA is TGTGCCAGCAGCCCGGCGTTAGGTGAGCAGTTCTTC.

This clonotype was seen only a few times. V gene TRBV11-2 combines with J gene TRBJ2-3; 13 nucleotides line up with TRBD2. With 2 bases clipped from V and 2 bases from J, the junction kept 4 bases outside the gene matches. The CDR3 contains 17 residues. Germline lookup yields CDR1 SGHAT and CDR2 FQNNGV. DNA of the CDR3: TGTGCCAGCAGCTTACAACTAGCGGGAGGGGCCACAGATACGCAGTATTTT. It translates to CASSLQLAGGATDTQYF.

The chain uses TRBV5-1 and TRBJ2-7; 11 nucleotides match TRBD2. The CDR3 runs 18 residues. Germline CDR1 reads SGHRS; CDR2 reads YFSETQ. With V trimmed by 1 base and J by 3 bases, 12 bases remained unmatched. The DNA of the CDR3 is TGCGCCAGCAGCTTGAGAGGACTAGCGGGCCCCACCGGCTACGAGCAGTACTTC. This sequence encodes CASSLRGLAGPTGYEQYF.

This clonotype was seen a handful of times. The chain carries TRBV18 and TRBJ2-3; 7 nucleotides line up with TRBD2. Looked up from germline, CDR1 is KGHSH and CDR2 is LQKENI. V was clipped by 3 bases and J by 0 bases; unmatched bases: 3. The CDR3 spans 15 residues. The CDR3 nucleotides are TGTGCCAGCTCACCCAAAGCGGGAAGCACAGATACGCAGTATTTT. Its translation is CASSPKAGSTDTQYF.

This clonotype was detected only a few times. The V gene is TRBV18, the J gene TRBJ1-5; D is unclear. V was shortened by 2 bases and J by 3 bases, with 5 bases between the two germline ends. Germline CDR1 KGHSH, CDR2 LQKENI. CDR3 size: 13 residues. CDR3 loop: CASSPTNNQPQHF. The DNA for the CDR3 is TGTGCCAGCTCACCAACGAACAATCAGCCCCAGCATTTT.

This chain uses TRBV5-1 with TRBJ1-1; the D is unclear. V was shortened by 4 bases and J by 4 bases, with 14 bases between the two germline ends. CDR3 length equals 14 residues. CDR1 SGHRS and CDR2 YFSETQ come from the germline V gene. The chain's CDR3 is CASSGAAPATEAFF. The DNA of the CDR3 is TGCGCCAGCAGCGGCGCCGCGCCAGCCACTGAAGCTTTCTTT.

The V and J genes are TRBV27 and TRBJ2-7; TRBD1 matches at 9 bases. With 5 bases clipped from V and 1 base from J, the junction kept 12 bases outside the gene matches. The CDR3 totals 17 residues. Per germline, CDR1 MNHEY and CDR2 SMNVEV (reference sequence). The CDR3, as DNA: TGTGCCAGCAGTACTAGTTTCGAGGGACAGGGATCCTACGAGCAGTACTTC. Amino acids: CASSTSFEGQGSYEQYF.

This sequence joins TRBV20-1 and TRBJ2-7; 8 bases are a match to TRBD1. Germline-derived CDR1 and CDR2 are DFQATT and SNEGSKA (reference sequence). With V trimmed by 3 bases and J by 3 bases, 10 bases remained unmatched. This CDR3 comprises 15 residues. The CDR3 protein is CSASGVQGELYEQYF. In nucleotides, the CDR3 is TGCAGTGCTAGTGGTGTACAGGGGGAACTCTACGAGCAGTACTTC.

In this sample, this clonotype turned up a few times. V is TRBV28 and J is TRBJ1-1; the D is unclear. This CDR3 is 14 amino acids long. The germline gives CDR1 MDHEN, CDR2 SYDVKM. V lost 4 bases and J 6 bases, leaving 15 bases between the germline ends. CDR3 sequence: CASSSWGGKAEAFF. Written as DNA, the CDR3 is TGTGCCAGCAGTTCTTGGGGAGGCAAGGCTGAAGCTTTCTTT.

This clonotype came up a few times. This sequence joins TRBV12-3 or TRBV12-4 and TRBJ1-3; 9 bases are shared with TRBD1. This CDR3 comprises 15 residues. V shed 4 bases and J 8 bases; nucleotides not matched to a gene: 9. The CDR3 DNA reads as TGTGCCAGCAGTTCGGGAGGGACAGGGAGAGACACCATATATTTT. Translation gives CASSSGGTGRDTIYF.

This rearrangement joins TRBV12-3 or TRBV12-4 to TRBJ2-1; TRBD1 matches 7 bases. V was pared by 8 bases and J by 3 bases, with 4 bases of the junction left unmatched. This CDR3 contains 13 residues. Written as DNA, the CDR3 is TGTGCCAGCCGGGGACAGATCTACAATGAGCAGTTCTTC. The encoded protein is CASRGQIYNEQFF.

The CDR3 reads CASSFRTKGSSYNSPLHF. Here the CDR3 DNA reads TGTGCCAGCAGTTTCCGGACCAAAGGGAGCTCCTATAATTCACCCCTCCACTTT. The J gene is TRBJ1-6, the V gene TRBV12-3 or TRBV12-4; no reliable D call. V lost 3 bases and J lost 0, with 15 bases in between. CDR3 length equals 18 residues.

This clonotype turned up a few times. CDR3 in amino acids: CASSLASGSYEQFF. The CDR3 DNA sequence: TGTGCCAGCAGCTTAGCCAGCGGGAGCTATGAGCAGTTCTTC. The chain has TRBV7-8 and TRBJ2-1, with 8 positions matching TRBD2. The V gene's germline CDR1 is SGHVS and CDR2 FQNEAQ. The CDR3 runs to 14 residues. Trimming cost V 0 bases and J 8 bases; bases outside gene matches: 3.

V is TRBV9 and J is TRBJ2-2; D uncertain. This CDR3 spans 14 amino acids. Trimming shortened V by 0 bases and J by 5 bases, and 8 bases separated the two germline ends. CDR1 is SGDLS and CDR2 is YYNGEE in the germline V gene. The CDR3 DNA follows: TGTGCCAGCAGCGTAGTGGTCACGACCGGGGAGCTGTTTTTT. Translating gives CASSVVVTTGELFF.

The chain couples TRBV7-9 to TRBJ2-7; maybe TRBD2 (5 bases). V was trimmed by 4 bases and J by 7 bases, leaving 17 bases between them. CDR1 and CDR2 (germline): SEHNR, FQNEAQ (reference sequence). The CDR3 runs to 14 residues. This chain's CDR3 is CASSSAGKIKEQYF. The CDR3 DNA reads as TGTGCCAGCAGCTCGGCGGGTAAGATTAAGGAGCAGTACTTC.

The chain joins TRBV7-2 to TRBJ1-2; D unresolved. The CDR3 totals 13 residues. Germline CDR1 SGHTA, CDR2 FQGNSA. V lost 2 bases and J lost 4, with 8 bases in between. The CDR3 DNA sequence: TGTGCCAGCAGCTTACAGGTTACCTATGGCTACACCTTC. The encoded protein is CASSLQVTYGYTF. Together with reference TRBV7-2 and TRBJ1-2, the CDR3 gives the full variable domain: GAGVSQSPSNKVTEKGKDVELRCDPISGHTALYWYRQSLGQGLEFLIYFQGNSAPDKSGLPSDRFSAERTGGSVSTLTIQRTQQEDSAVYLCASSLQVTYGYTFGSGTRLTVV.

The V call is TRBV20-1, the J call TRBJ2-7; D is perhaps TRBD2 (5 bases). Trimming shortened V by 4 bases and J by 0 bases, and 7 bases separated the two germline ends. Germline V CDR1 and CDR2: DFQATT, SNEGSKA (reference sequence). The CDR3 runs to 12 residues. In DNA, the CDR3 is TGCAGTGCTACGGCGGGCTCCTACGAGCAGTACTTC. This encodes CSATAGSYEQYF.

This clonotype was detected only a few times. The rearrangement links TRBV5-6 to TRBJ2-7, with D unclear. The germline gives CDR1 SGHDT, CDR2 YYEEEE. V dropped 0 bases and J dropped 0 bases, with 10 bases sitting between them. CDR3 length equals 15 residues. In DNA, the CDR3 is TGTGCCAGCAGCTTGGTGGACGGTAGCTCCTACGAGCAGTACTTC. Translated: CASSLVDGSSYEQYF.

The V and J genes are TRBV5-1 and TRBJ2-1, with D possibly matching TRBD1 (5 bases). Germline V CDR1 and CDR2: SGHRS, YFSETQ. CDR3 length: 15 amino acids. V lost 2 bases to trimming and J lost 6 bases, with 15 bases between them. In DNA, the CDR3 is TGCGCCAGCAGCTTTAGTGACAGAAGAATCAATGAGCAGTTCTTC. Protein: CASSFSDRRINEQFF.

The rearrangement links TRBV7-2 to TRBJ2-3; 13 bases are a match to TRBD2. Germline lookup yields CDR1 SGHTA and CDR2 FQGNSA. The CDR3 is 15 amino acids. The trim removed 3 bases at V and 6 bases at J, leaving 3 bases unmatched. The CDR3 region is CASSFGTSGMDTQYF. The CDR3 DNA sequence: TGTGCCAGCAGCTTCGGGACTAGCGGGATGGATACGCAGTATTTT.